This T cell receptor beta chain was obtained from a study of T cell responses to AZD1222 COVID-19 vaccine. General study points: White British donors predominated, females outnumbered males, and clonal diversity was possibly underestimated.

This CDR3 is built from 14 residues. CDR1 SGDLS and CDR2 YYNGEE come from the germline V gene. V was cut by 0 bases and J by 2 bases, with 9 bases left in between. Produced via immunoSEQ multiplex PCR; TCRdb's table is partial and in-frame only. The data contain approximately 110,000 clones, around 84% of them singletons. On this clone itself: Its specificity is unknown.

The source of this sequence is an adult in good health. The specimen comprised peripheral blood, sampled on day 0 of AZD1222 vaccination. The rearrangement links TRBV9 to TRBJ2-7; no firm D call. Here the CDR3 reads CASSVDWGTYEQYF. The CDR3 DNA follows: TGTGCCAGCAGCGTAGATTGGGGTACCTACGAGCAGTACTTC.